This T cell receptor beta chain was obtained from a study of blood T cells in healthy people across ages. Study results and caveats: Across samples, TCR beta diversity tracked strongly with naive T cell percentage. For the donors, CMV status was unknown and possibly confounded expanded clonotype changes.

Primed by a sample-barcoded 5' primer and a J-beta primer mix, a second PCR proceeded for about 7 to 11 cycles. Every single cDNA molecule received a tag from a template-switch adaptor with 12 random nucleotides. TCRdb recomputed calls from the 5' RACE reads with MiXCR, one row per CDR3 protein. The sample includes 720,000 or so distinct CDR3 sequences, roughly 41% seen only once; the top ten take about 32%. In this sample, this clonotype turned up many times. The antigen remains undetermined. The receptor's source is a man older than 75 in good health. The specimen was blood.

The DNA for the CDR3 is TGTGCCAGCAGCCAAGATCGGGCCTGCAAGTACTTC. Its translation is CASSQDRACKYF. The chain links TRBV3-1 to TRBJ2-7; no firm D call. There are 12 residues in the CDR3. Germline loops: CDR1 LGHDT, CDR2 YNNKEL (reference sequence). V lost 0 bases and J lost 11, with 11 bases in between.